This passage covers 28 T cell receptor beta chains from one sample sequenced in a study of blood T cell repertoires in COVID-19. Sequencing was performed with immunoSEQ multiplex PCR; in TCRdb, only in-frame clones are kept and a portion is missing. Found here are about 46,000 clones, 83% of them singletons; the top ten hold around 7.4%. The specimen sequenced was peripheral blood. The receptors were sampled from a man between 60 and 75 years old with active COVID-19.

This chain uses TRBV19 with TRBJ2-3; TRBD1 aligns across 7 bases. The V and J ends lost 3 bases and 2 bases, in that order; junction bases with no gene match: 2. The CDR3 is made up of 14 amino acids. The germline V gene encodes CDR1 LNHDA and CDR2 SQIVND (reference sequence). CDR3 region: CASSMTGFTDTQYF. The CDR3 coding sequence is TGTGCCAGTAGTATGACAGGGTTCACAGATACGCAGTATTTT.

V usage is TRBV28 and J usage is TRBJ1-5; D is ambiguous. The CDR3 has 16 residues. From germline, CDR1 is MDHEN and CDR2 SYDVKM. V was clipped by 10 bases and J by 0 bases, with 19 bases between them. This CDR3 reads CATRRRSGRSNQPQHF. CDR3 DNA sequence: TGTGCCACCCGCCGTCGGAGCGGTCGTAGCAATCAGCCCCAGCATTTT.

The table lists this clone with a few counts. The chain links TRBV4-3 to TRBJ1-1; D not resolved. The V and J ends lost 3 bases and 0 bases respectively, with 17 bases between them. This CDR3 spans 17 amino acids. Germline lookup yields CDR1 LGHNA and CDR2 YSLEER. CDR3: CASSHRPGVQMNTEAFF. Here the CDR3 DNA reads TGCGCCAGCAGCCATCGCCCCGGGGTACAGATGAACACTGAAGCTTTCTTT.

This rearrangement joins TRBV5-6 to TRBJ2-7; the match to TRBD1 covers 10 bases. After removal of 5 bases from V and 5 bases from J, the junction contained 10 bases not matched to a gene. The CDR3 length is 15 residues. CDR1 is SGHDT, CDR2 YYEEEE, per germline. The CDR3 spells CASSYLGTGVNEQYF. For the CDR3, the DNA is TGTGCCAGCAGTTACTTGGGGACAGGGGTCAACGAGCAGTACTTC.

The chain carries TRBV24-1 and TRBJ2-3, with D perhaps TRBD1 (5 bases). The CDR3 is 14 amino acids. Trimming cost V 6 bases and J 4 bases, with 13 bases left between them. The V gene's germline CDR1 is KGHDR and CDR2 SFDVKD. CDR3 bases: TGTGCCACCAGTTCCCAGGGTAGGGCAGATACGCAGTATTTT. Translated: CATSSQGRADTQYF.

This rearrangement joins TRBV7-6 to TRBJ1-5; possible D gene TRBD1, 6 bases. This CDR3 spans 15 amino acids. Germline V gene sequence: CDR1 SGHVS, CDR2 FNYEAQ. The V end was cut by 4 bases, the J end by 0 bases, with 10 bases between. CDR3 in DNA: TGTGCCAGCAGCTCCACAGGGTATAGCAATCAGCCCCAGCATTTT. Translation: CASSSTGYSNQPQHF.

This clone was counted a single time. This sequence joins TRBV6-6 and TRBJ1-6; maybe TRBD1 (6 bases). The V gene lost 5 bases and the J gene lost 10 bases, with 27 bases spanning the gap. The CDR3 extends over 18 amino acids. Germline-derived CDR1 and CDR2 are MNHNY and SVGAGI (reference sequence). CDR3 loop: CASSPNPVRTGSGSPLHF. CDR3 DNA sequence: TGTGCCAGCAGTCCCAACCCCGTACGTACAGGGAGCGGCTCACCCCTCCACTTT.

V and J are TRBV5-1 and TRBJ2-6; D is uncertain. This CDR3 has 15 amino acids. V shed 4 bases and J shed 1 base, with 9 bases lying between them. CDR1 SGHRS and CDR2 YFSETQ come from the germline V gene. CDR3 sequence: CASSPQASGANVLTF. The CDR3 nucleotides are TGCGCCAGCAGCCCTCAGGCGTCTGGGGCCAACGTCCTGACTTTC.

The chain joins TRBV5-1 to TRBJ2-7; TRBD1 might be the D (6 bases). The CDR3 covers 15 residues. Germline loops: CDR1 SGHRS, CDR2 YFSETQ. Trimming left V 2 bases short and J 4 bases short, with 16 bases between. The CDR3 nucleotides read TGCGCCAGCAGCTTTTCTTCCGGGACAACTTACGAGCAGTACTTC. Translation gives CASSFSSGTTYEQYF.

This clone was picked up a small number of times. The chain recombines TRBV19 with TRBJ1-2; possibly TRBD1 for D (5 bases). The CDR3 spans 13 residues. V lost 8 bases and J lost 4, with 14 bases in between. Germline lookup yields CDR1 LNHDA and CDR2 SQIVND (reference sequence). DNA of the CDR3: TGTGCCAGTCGACAGATGGATCGCTATGGCTACACCTTC. This sequence encodes CASRQMDRYGYTF.

The CDR3 DNA follows: TGTGCCAGCAGCTTAGCCGGTAATGTCCCCGGAAACACCATATATTTT. It is translated as CASSLAGNVPGNTIYF. The rearrangement joins TRBV7-2 to TRBJ1-3; D is unresolved. The germline CDR1 and CDR2 sequences are SGHTA and FQGNSA. Deletions cut 0 bases from V and 4 bases from J, with 13 bases between. The CDR3 extends over 16 amino acids.

This rearrangement joins TRBV6-6 to TRBJ2-1; tentative D call: TRBD2 (6 bases). The V gene lost 7 bases and the J gene lost 9 bases, with 16 bases spanning the gap. Germline lookup yields CDR1 MNHNY and CDR2 SVGAGI (reference sequence). This CDR3 has 13 residues. The CDR3 reads CASKGRDGGEQFF. CDR3 bases: TGTGCCAGCAAGGGGCGGGATGGAGGTGAGCAGTTCTTC.

The chain carries TRBV27 and TRBJ2-5; TRBD1 aligns across 7 bases. J was trimmed by 2 bases and V by 6 bases; bases with no gene match: 3. CDR1 is MNHEY, CDR2 SMNVEV, per germline (reference sequence). The CDR3 extends over 13 amino acids. CDR3 loop: CASRPGQQETQYF. CDR3 nucleotide sequence: TGTGCCAGCAGGCCGGGACAGCAAGAGACCCAGTACTTC.

The chain employs TRBV29-1 and TRBJ1-1, with D tentatively TRBD1 (5 bases). CDR1 and CDR2 (germline): SQVTM, ANQGSEA. The V end was cut by 7 bases, the J end by 8 bases, with 14 bases between. CDR3 length: 11 amino acids. The CDR3 protein is CSGGTAAEAFF. The CDR3, as DNA: TGCAGCGGCGGGACCGCGGCAGAAGCTTTCTTT.

The J gene is TRBJ2-5, the V gene TRBV19; tentative D call: TRBD1 (6 bases). This CDR3 has 16 residues. Per the germline V gene, CDR1 is LNHDA and CDR2 is SQIVND (reference sequence). Between the trimmed V and J ends, which lost 0 bases and 5 bases, there was a span of 16 bases. This CDR3 is CASSIDLLGARETQYF. The CDR3 region has the DNA TGTGCCAGTAGTATAGATCTCTTGGGGGCGCGGGAGACCCAGTACTTC. Using reference TRBV19 and TRBJ2-5 for the parts outside the CDR3, the full variable domain is DGGITQSPKYLFRKEGQNVTLSCEQNLNHDAMYWYRQDPGQGLRLIYYSQIVNDFQKGDIAEGYSVSREKKESFPLTVTSAQKNPTAFYLCASSIDLLGARETQYFGPGTRLLVL.

The chain links TRBV28 to TRBJ2-7, with 7 bases matching TRBD2. The CDR3 contains 14 residues. The ends lost 7 bases at V and 2 bases at J; junction bases unmatched: 8. The germline gives CDR1 MDHEN, CDR2 SYDVKM. The chain's CDR3 is CASTPEREAYEQYF. As DNA, the CDR3 is TGTGCCAGCACCCCCGAGCGGGAAGCCTACGAGCAGTACTTC.

J is TRBJ1-4 and V is TRBV2; D unresolved. The CDR3 contains 13 residues. Trimming removed 7 bases at V and 4 bases at J, with 10 bases between. Germline V gene lookup returns CDR1 SNHLY and CDR2 FYNNEI. CDR3 in DNA: TGTGCCAGCAATCGGCAGGATAATGAAAAACTGTTTTTT. This codes for CASNRQDNEKLFF.

The CDR3 reads CASSQGAGLLFYTF. The CDR3 DNA reads TGTGCCAGCAGCCAAGGTGCAGGCCTGCTCTTTTACACCTTC. J is TRBJ1-2 and V is TRBV3-1 (or the pseudogene TRBV3-2); D unresolved. V lost 1 base to trimming and J lost 11 bases, with 17 bases between them. CDR1 and CDR2 (germline): LGHDT, YNNKEL (reference sequence). This CDR3 region has 14 residues.

This sequence joins TRBV9 and TRBJ1-1; D not resolved. This CDR3 has 16 amino acids. V lost 0 bases and J lost 3, with 15 bases in between. Germline V gene sequence: CDR1 SGDLS, CDR2 YYNGEE. The CDR3 nucleotides are TGTGCCAGCAGCGTAGATTGGGCAGCTAAGGACACTGAAGCTTTCTTT. Protein product: CASSVDWAAKDTEAFF.

This clone has just one count. The chain combines TRBV30 with TRBJ2-5; tentative D call: TRBD1 (5 bases). Per germline, CDR1 GTSNPN and CDR2 SVGIG (reference sequence). The CDR3 extends over 13 amino acids. Trimming took 4 bases from V and 0 from J, leaving 9 bases between them. The CDR3 loop reads CAWTPGYQETQYF. The DNA for the CDR3 is TGTGCCTGGACCCCAGGGTACCAAGAGACCCAGTACTTC.

J is TRBJ1-5 and V is TRBV19; D perhaps matches TRBD1 (5 bases). The CDR3 consists of 15 residues. The germline V gene has CDR1 LNHDA and CDR2 SQIVND (reference sequence). Trimming shortened V by 4 bases and J by 3 bases, and 13 bases separated the two germline ends. CDR3 in amino acids: CASSTTANHNQPQHF. In DNA form, the CDR3 reads TGTGCCAGTAGTACGACAGCTAATCACAATCAGCCCCAGCATTTT.

V usage is TRBV2 and J usage is TRBJ1-5, with 8 bases identical to TRBD1. CDR3 length equals 18 residues. The V segment lost 5 bases and the J segment 1 base; nucleotides outside the gene matches: 13. CDR1 is SNHLY and CDR2 is FYNNEI in the germline V gene. The CDR3 protein is CASSSRGQGAYSNQPQHF. CDR3 nucleotides: TGTGCCAGCAGTAGTAGGGGGCAGGGGGCTTACAGCAATCAGCCCCAGCATTTT.

This sequence joins TRBV5-6 and TRBJ1-1; tentative D call: TRBD1 (6 bases). CDR1 SGHDT and CDR2 YYEEEE come from the germline V gene. V was clipped by 1 base and J by 5 bases, with 12 bases between them. The CDR3 contains 14 residues. CDR3 residues: CASSLTGSRTEAFF. DNA of the CDR3: TGTGCCAGCAGCTTGACAGGGTCGCGAACTGAAGCTTTCTTT.

As DNA, the CDR3 is TGTGCCAGCAGTCCCCCCTGGTGGAGAACTTACAATGAGCAGTTCTTC. Protein: CASSPPWWRTYNEQFF. This chain uses TRBV28 with TRBJ2-1; D gene unclear. CDR1 is MDHEN, CDR2 SYDVKM, per germline. The CDR3 runs 16 residues. V was shortened by 5 bases and J by 4 bases, with 18 bases between the two germline ends.

The gene calls are TRBV6-5 and TRBJ1-3; 10 bases are shared with TRBD1. V shed 5 bases, J shed 3 bases, and the junction held 4 bases outside the gene matches. CDR1 MNHEY and CDR2 SVGAGI come from the germline V gene. This CDR3 has 15 residues. CDR3 residues: CASSRTGGRGNTIYF. Here the CDR3 DNA reads TGTGCCAGCAGTCGGACAGGGGGTCGTGGAAACACCATATATTTT.

The DNA for the CDR3 is TGTGCCAGCAGCTGGGAGGGGTCCTACGAGCAGTACTTC. Its translation: CASSWEGSYEQYF. The chain couples TRBV5-6 to TRBJ2-7; 7 bases fit TRBD2. The CDR3 is 13 amino acids. Trimming cost V 3 bases and J 1 base; bases outside gene matches: 1. Germline V gives CDR1 SGHDT, CDR2 YYEEEE.

The chain has TRBV28 and TRBJ2-7; 9 nucleotides match TRBD1. Germline loops: CDR1 MDHEN, CDR2 SYDVKM. The CDR3 spans 15 residues. Losses at the gene ends were 2 bases for V and 3 bases for J; bases not matched to a gene: 5. The CDR3 here is CASSLGDREDYEQYF. The CDR3 nucleotides are TGTGCCAGCAGTTTAGGGGACAGGGAGGACTACGAGCAGTACTTC.

CDR3: CASSYTGRMNTEAFF. CDR3 coding DNA: TGTGCCAGCAGTTACACAGGTAGGATGAACACTGAAGCTTTCTTT. The rearrangement uses TRBV2 and TRBJ1-1, with TRBD1 as a possible D gene (5 bases). V was trimmed by 5 bases and J by 0 bases, leaving 13 bases between them. Germline V gene lookup returns CDR1 SNHLY and CDR2 FYNNEI. The CDR3 extends over 15 amino acids.